Listed below are T cell receptor beta chains from one sample, sequenced in a study of cytomegalovirus exposure and HLA in healthy donors. TCRdb's table, derived via immunoSEQ multiplex PCR, lists solely in-frame clones and lacks some. The table has about 100,000 clones, approximately 76% seen once. Sequences were obtained from PBMCs. These receptors came from a man between 18 and 35 years old in good health and CMV-seronegative. Both conserved end residues are part of each CDR3. Fields, in order: J gene, D gene, V gene, clone size, CDR3 protein. The D gene is left open where the match is weak. For some rows the clone size is stated as once, few or many, or as a class when expanded; others skip it.

j_call: TRBJ2-7
d_call: NA
v_call: TRBV28
clone_size: NA
cdr3_aa: CASNTNRAYEQYF

j_call: TRBJ2-1
d_call: TRBD2
v_call: TRBV14
clone_size: few
cdr3_aa: CASSLRMGLAGRNEQFF

j_call: TRBJ1-6
d_call: NA
v_call: TRBV5-4
clone_size: NA
cdr3_aa: CASSLGLNYNSPLHF

j_call: TRBJ1-2
d_call: NA
v_call: TRBV19
clone_size: NA
cdr3_aa: CASSIDGTGSFYGYTF

j_call: TRBJ2-1
d_call: NA
v_call: TRBV7-2
clone_size: once
cdr3_aa: CASTPIPTGLQEFF

j_call: TRBJ1-5
d_call: TRBD1
v_call: TRBV19
clone_size: NA
cdr3_aa: CASRDRGSNQPQHF

j_call: TRBJ2-7
d_call: NA
v_call: TRBV5-1
clone_size: NA
cdr3_aa: CASSLEAHEQYF

j_call: TRBJ1-2
d_call: TRBD1
v_call: TRBV27
clone_size: NA
cdr3_aa: CASRPPGTGDSYGYTF

j_call: TRBJ2-2
d_call: NA
v_call: TRBV7-7
clone_size: NA
cdr3_aa: CASSLALNTGELFF

j_call: TRBJ2-7
d_call: NA
v_call: TRBV18
clone_size: NA
cdr3_aa: CASSPPGKATNEQYF

j_call: TRBJ2-6
d_call: NA
v_call: TRBV7-2
clone_size: NA
cdr3_aa: CASSPRAIPSGANVLTF

j_call: TRBJ1-6
d_call: NA
v_call: TRBV7-2
clone_size: NA
cdr3_aa: CASSLGWERNSPLHF

j_call: TRBJ2-4
d_call: NA
v_call: TRBV13
clone_size: NA
cdr3_aa: CASSLKLVSIQYF

j_call: TRBJ2-7
d_call: TRBD1
v_call: TRBV4-3
clone_size: few
cdr3_aa: CASSHSGTGESYEQYF

j_call: TRBJ1-3
d_call: TRBD1
v_call: TRBV5-6
clone_size: NA
cdr3_aa: CARQPPGQGGNTIYF

j_call: TRBJ2-1
d_call: TRBD1
v_call: TRBV6-4
clone_size: NA
cdr3_aa: CASSPRGQESSYNEQFF

j_call: TRBJ2-3
d_call: TRBD2
v_call: TRBV9
clone_size: NA
cdr3_aa: CASSPTSGATDTQYF

j_call: TRBJ1-4
d_call: TRBD1
v_call: TRBV18
clone_size: NA
cdr3_aa: CASSPPGTVHEKLFF

j_call: TRBJ1-2
d_call: NA
v_call: TRBV10-3
clone_size: once
cdr3_aa: CAISESRGYGYTF

j_call: TRBJ1-2
d_call: NA
v_call: TRBV5-4
clone_size: few
cdr3_aa: CASSTQENYGYTF

j_call: TRBJ2-5
d_call: TRBD1
v_call: TRBV29-1
clone_size: NA
cdr3_aa: CSVVDRGGETQYF

j_call: TRBJ2-7
d_call: NA
v_call: TRBV4-1
clone_size: few
cdr3_aa: CASSQGRGGVYEQYF

j_call: TRBJ2-3
d_call: TRBD1
v_call: TRBV18
clone_size: NA
cdr3_aa: CASSPGQGVPDTQYF

j_call: TRBJ2-2
d_call: NA
v_call: TRBV6-1
clone_size: NA
cdr3_aa: CASTWGLTGELFF

j_call: TRBJ2-7
d_call: TRBD1
v_call: TRBV4-3
clone_size: NA
cdr3_aa: CASSQEWTGASFRSYEQYF

j_call: TRBJ2-3
d_call: TRBD1
v_call: TRBV15
clone_size: NA
cdr3_aa: CATSRDIGTGGDTQYF

j_call: TRBJ2-7
d_call: TRBD1
v_call: TRBV4-1
clone_size: NA
cdr3_aa: CASSDRGEQYF

j_call: TRBJ1-2
d_call: TRBD1
v_call: TRBV9
clone_size: NA
cdr3_aa: CASSASWDSNYGYTF

j_call: TRBJ2-5
d_call: TRBD2
v_call: TRBV27
clone_size: NA
cdr3_aa: CASRLAGSETQYF

j_call: TRBJ2-2
d_call: NA
v_call: TRBV5-1
clone_size: few
cdr3_aa: CASREGTNTGELFF

j_call: TRBJ2-2
d_call: NA
v_call: TRBV2
clone_size: NA
cdr3_aa: CASTRREGAGELFF

j_call: TRBJ2-7
d_call: TRBD2
v_call: TRBV28
clone_size: NA
cdr3_aa: CASSSGTSVIYEQYF

j_call: TRBJ2-5
d_call: NA
v_call: TRBV7-8
clone_size: NA
cdr3_aa: CASSPSRAETQYF

j_call: TRBJ2-5
d_call: NA
v_call: TRBV5-1
clone_size: NA
cdr3_aa: CASSREGVSEQTQYF

j_call: NA
d_call: TRBD1
v_call: TRBV7-7
clone_size: once
cdr3_aa: CASSAEAGGVYEQYF

j_call: TRBJ2-7
d_call: NA
v_call: TRBV5-6
clone_size: NA
cdr3_aa: CASSPGTTYAVQYF

j_call: TRBJ2-3
d_call: NA
v_call: TRBV5-1
clone_size: NA
cdr3_aa: CASHGTFTDTQYF

j_call: TRBJ2-7
d_call: TRBD2
v_call: TRBV19
clone_size: few
cdr3_aa: CASSSGLAAANQPYEQYF

j_call: TRBJ1-2
d_call: TRBD1
v_call: TRBV14
clone_size: NA
cdr3_aa: CASSRVMGQGNYGYTF

j_call: TRBJ1-1
d_call: NA
v_call: TRBV7-2
clone_size: NA
cdr3_aa: CASSAQGGDYSGEAFF

j_call: TRBJ1-2
d_call: TRBD1
v_call: TRBV9
clone_size: NA
cdr3_aa: CASSAIVRTGGLHLRGYTF

j_call: TRBJ1-2
d_call: TRBD1
v_call: TRBV29-1
clone_size: NA
cdr3_aa: CSVEDRGRSCPF

j_call: TRBJ1-6
d_call: NA
v_call: TRBV2
clone_size: NA
cdr3_aa: CASSAPTDFAHSPLHF

j_call: TRBJ1-2
d_call: NA
v_call: TRBV27
clone_size: NA
cdr3_aa: CASRARGRVYGYTF

j_call: TRBJ2-1
d_call: TRBD1
v_call: TRBV6-5
clone_size: NA
cdr3_aa: CASSYWKTGHGEQFF

j_call: TRBJ2-1
d_call: TRBD1
v_call: TRBV6-1
clone_size: NA
cdr3_aa: CASSAGQDYNEQFF

j_call: TRBJ2-2
d_call: NA
v_call: TRBV19
clone_size: NA
cdr3_aa: CASSIRAGFSSNTGELFF

j_call: TRBJ2-1
d_call: TRBD2
v_call: TRBV6-5
clone_size: few
cdr3_aa: CASSRGLAGGQFF

j_call: TRBJ2-6
d_call: NA
v_call: TRBV5-1
clone_size: NA
cdr3_aa: CASGGEGAGANVLTF

j_call: TRBJ2-5
d_call: TRBD2
v_call: TRBV6-1
clone_size: NA
cdr3_aa: CASSDSGRIGETQYF

j_call: TRBJ1-2
d_call: NA
v_call: TRBV10-3
clone_size: few
cdr3_aa: CAISGRNYGYTF

j_call: TRBJ2-5
d_call: NA
v_call: TRBV7-2
clone_size: NA
cdr3_aa: CASSSLGHQGETQYF

j_call: TRBJ1-5
d_call: TRBD1
v_call: TRBV19
clone_size: NA
cdr3_aa: CASSTGTGGGQPQHF

j_call: TRBJ1-1
d_call: NA
v_call: TRBV4-1
clone_size: few
cdr3_aa: CASSRGEVTEAFF

j_call: TRBJ1-6
d_call: NA
v_call: TRBV6-5
clone_size: NA
cdr3_aa: CASRLQGDSPLHF